This TCR beta chain was sequenced in a study of low-dose radiotherapy and immunotherapy resistance in tumors. Looking at the study overall: Treatment consisted of nivolumab 240 mg every two weeks and ipilimumab 1 mg/kg every six weeks, given intravenously to patients. Administration of intravenous cyclophosphamide at 200 mg/m2 took place every two weeks, one day before radiation and immunotherapy.

The CDR3 is made up of 14 amino acids. Looked up from germline, CDR1 is MDHEN and CDR2 is SYDVKM. This clonotype appeared a single time. The junction does not match germline at one end; this may be a read error. Primers used for first-strand cDNA, a TRAV- and TRBV-specific set, covered both alpha and beta chains. Amplification of TCRs used a constant-region primer and V-primer adapter for 20 PCR cycles. mRNA isolates were amplified via in vitro transcription. TCRdb processed the reads anew with MiXCR; each CDR3 protein has one entry. The sample contains 14,000 to 15,000 distinct CDR3 sequences, roughly 50% of which appear only once. All of the donors were given nivolumab, ipilimumab, aspirin, low-dose cyclophosphamide and low-dose radiotherapy as part of RACIN, a single-arm trial.

This TCR derives from a human donor with advanced metastatic prostate, ovarian, gallbladder or colorectal cancer (not recorded which). This table probably holds off-target reads from a library built for another chain. This rearrangement joins TRBV28 to TRBJ1-2; D not resolved. The CDR3 here is CASSPRSLAYGYTF. The CDR3 DNA sequence: TGCGCCAGCAGCCCCCGGTCCCTAGCCTATGGCTACACCTTC.